Presented here are 19 T cell receptor beta chains from one specimen sequenced in a study of T cells in Graves' hyperthyroidism and ophthalmopathy. Amplification targeted TCR beta CDR3 regions from RNA transcripts. The TCR CDR3 was amplified in a first-round RT-PCR using the HTBI primer set. In TCRdb, the multiplex PCR reads were re-called with MiXCR into one record per CDR3 protein. The sample carries hundreds of thousands of distinct CDR3 sequences, roughly a third recorded once. Sequences were obtained from blood. These receptors came from a woman aged 40 to 50 with Graves' hyperthyroidism.

There are many counts of this clonotype. The CDR3 protein is CASSPTQTYTEAFF. CDR3 DNA: TGTGCCAGCAGCCCTACACAGACCTACACTGAAGCTTTCTTT. The J gene is TRBJ1-1, the V gene TRBV7-9; no reliable D call. Germline V CDR1 and CDR2: SEHNR, FQNEAQ (reference sequence). With 5 bases removed from V and 3 bases from J, the gap between germline ends came to 13 bases. The CDR3 contains 14 residues.

This clonotype was observed many times. The genes are TRBV5-1 and TRBJ2-2; maybe TRBD1 (6 bases). Germline V gene data show CDR1 as SGHRS and CDR2 as YFSETQ. This CDR3 region has 15 residues. V dropped 7 bases and J dropped 0 bases, with 13 bases sitting between them. The DNA for the CDR3 is TGCGCCAGCTCTGGGGGCGCCGCGAACACCGGGGAGCTGTTTTTT. It yields the protein CASSGGAANTGELFF. Together with reference TRBV5-1 and TRBJ2-2, the CDR3 gives the full variable domain: KAGVTQTPRYLIKTRGQQVTLSCSPISGHRSVSWYQQTPGQGLQFLFEYFSETQRNKGNFPGRFSGRQFSNSRSEMNVSTLELGDSALYLCASSGGAANTGELFFGEGSRLTVL.

There are a few counts of this clonotype. This sequence joins TRBV19 and TRBJ1-1; the D gene is possibly TRBD1 (6 bases). CDR1 LNHDA and CDR2 SQIVND come from the germline V gene (reference sequence). The V end lost 3 bases, the J end lost 4 bases, and 15 bases lay between the germline ends. The CDR3 runs to 15 residues. The CDR3 nucleotides read TGTGCCAGTAGTATGGTAGGGGGACTGGTCACTGAAGCTTTCTTT. Its protein product is CASSMVGGLVTEAFF.

This clonotype has more than one count but fewer than ten. V gene TRBV27 combines with J gene TRBJ1-4; TRBD1 agrees at 9 bases. The junction had 5 bases not matched to a gene; V was cut back by 10 bases and J by 8 bases. CDR3 length: 12 amino acids. Germline assignment: CDR1 MNHEY and CDR2 SMNVEV (reference sequence). The DNA for the CDR3 is TGTGCCACCAGACAGGGGGAAGAAAAACTGTTTTTT. It yields the protein CATRQGEEKLFF.

The chain joins TRBV7-2 to TRBJ1-4, with 8 bases aligning to TRBD1. CDR3 length: 16 residues. CDR1 is SGHTA and CDR2 is FQGNSA in the germline V gene. Trimming cost V 5 bases and J 1 base; bases outside gene matches: 6. The CDR3 protein is CASSRPGGLTNEKLFF. The CDR3 nucleotides are TGTGCCAGCAGCCGTCCAGGGGGCTTAACTAATGAAAAACTGTTTTTT.

This clonotype was observed at least ten times. The chain joins TRBV6-5 to TRBJ1-2; 8 bases are a match to TRBD1. This CDR3 is 14 amino acids long. Germline CDR1 is MNHEY and CDR2 is SVGAGI. Unmatched junction bases numbered 6, after V lost 5 bases and J lost 4 bases. CDR3: CASSPDRDGYGYTF. The CDR3 nucleotides are TGTGCCAGCAGTCCGGACAGGGACGGCTATGGCTACACCTTC.

This rearrangement joins TRBV7-8 to TRBJ2-7, with D possibly being TRBD1 (5 bases). This CDR3 has 15 residues. Germline CDR1 and CDR2: SGHVS and FQNEAQ. V lost 2 bases, J lost 2 bases, and 13 bases lay in between. The CDR3 loop is CASSLLVTETYEQYF. The CDR3 region has the DNA TGTGCCAGCAGCTTACTTGTGACAGAGACCTACGAGCAGTACTTC.

This clonotype occurred many times. The V gene is TRBV7-9, the J gene TRBJ1-2; D perhaps matches TRBD1 (5 bases). The CDR3 runs 15 residues. Germline V gives CDR1 SEHNR, CDR2 FQNEAQ (reference sequence). Trimming took 5 bases from V and 4 from J, leaving 17 bases between them. CDR3 DNA sequence: TGTGCCAGCAGCCAAGTGGCAGGCGGGGCCTATGGCTACACCTTC. Encoded protein: CASSQVAGGAYGYTF.

On this clonotype itself: This clone may be a read error of a much larger clone one base away. The gene calls are TRBV20-1 and TRBJ1-2; TRBD1 aligns across 11 bases. Germline V gene lookup returns CDR1 DFQATT and CDR2 SNEGSKA (reference sequence). The V segment lost 1 base and the J segment 12 bases; nucleotides outside the gene matches: 7. The CDR3 has 13 amino acids. Here the CDR3 reads CSARVGDRGSHTF. The DNA for the CDR3 is TGCAGTGCTAGAGTTGGGGACAGGGGGAGCCACACCTTC.

This clonotype has just one count. A much more abundant neighbour one base away suggests this may be a read error. The chain recombines TRBV2 with TRBJ1-2; possibly TRBD1 for D (5 bases). V lost 5 bases to trimming and J lost 2 bases, with 15 bases between them. The length of the CDR3 is 15 residues. Germline lookup yields CDR1 SNHLY and CDR2 FYNNEI. CDR3 nucleotide sequence: TGTGCCAGCAGTCCCCAGGGCAGTCAGAACTATGGCTACACCTTC. It encodes CASSPQGSQNYGYTF.

V is TRBV2 and J is TRBJ2-7; 7 bases are shared with TRBD2. The CDR3 covers 14 residues. V shed 5 bases and J 7 bases; nucleotides not matched to a gene: 11. Per germline, CDR1 SNHLY and CDR2 FYNNEI. Here the CDR3 DNA reads TGTGCCAGCAGTTTCAGCGGGACCCGAGGGGAGCAGTACTTC. Residues: CASSFSGTRGEQYF.

This sequence joins TRBV25-1 and TRBJ1-2; D possibly corresponds to TRBD1 (6 bases). Trimming took off 4 bases at V and 4 bases at J, with 22 bases between the two ends. This CDR3 has 17 amino acids. Germline loops: CDR1 MGHDK, CDR2 SYGVNS. The CDR3: CASSATSGTQARYGYTF. The CDR3 DNA sequence: TGTGCCAGCAGTGCTACCAGCGGGACACAAGCCCGCTATGGCTACACCTTC.

This clonotype has ten or more counts. The rearrangement joins TRBV29-1 to TRBJ2-2, with 8 bases matching TRBD1. Germline-derived CDR1 and CDR2 are SQVTM and ANQGSEA. The CDR3 loop spans 11 amino acids. With 6 bases clipped from V and 6 bases from J, the junction kept 0 bases outside the gene matches. In DNA form, the CDR3 reads TGCAGCGTGACAGGGGCCGGGGAGCTGTTTTTT. Translation gives CSVTGAGELFF.

Comments on this clonotype: An end of the junction differs from the germline gene, which may be a read error. The gene calls are TRBV2 and TRBJ2-3; D may be TRBD1 (5 bases). CDR1 is SNHLY and CDR2 is FYNNEI in the germline V gene. This CDR3 comprises 15 residues. The CDR3 here is CASSRTGTSTDTQYF. The CDR3 DNA reads TGCGCCAGCAGCCGAACAGGAACTAGCACAGATACGCAGTATTTT.

Ten or more counts support this clonotype. The V gene is TRBV19, the J gene TRBJ1-5; D gene unclear. From germline, CDR1 is LNHDA and CDR2 SQIVND (reference sequence). V lost 1 base, J lost 7 bases, and 14 bases lay in between. The CDR3 contains 15 residues. Here the CDR3 DNA reads TGTGCCAGTAGTATAGCTGTAGCAGTCTACCAGCCCCAGCATTTT. Encoded protein: CASSIAVAVYQPQHF.

This chain joins TRBV29-1 and TRBJ2-7; 9 bases agree with TRBD1. The CDR3 is 11 residues long. Trimming removed 8 bases from V and 7 bases from J; junction bases left unmatched: 6. Germline CDR1 reads SQVTM; CDR2 reads ANQGSEA. The CDR3 DNA follows: TGCAGCCCCAACAGGGGGCAAGAGCAGTACTTC. Amino acids: CSPNRGQEQYF.

The chain links TRBV5-1 to TRBJ2-7; TRBD2 matches 8 bases. The V and J ends lost 4 bases and 6 bases, in that order; junction bases with no gene match: 12. The CDR3 contains 15 residues. Germline values: CDR1 SGHRS, CDR2 YFSETQ. The CDR3 spells CASSRGLAAGGEQYF. CDR3 nucleotides: TGCGCCAGCAGCCGTGGACTAGCCGCCGGAGGCGAGCAGTACTTC.

This clonotype was picked up many times. The V and J genes are TRBV4-2 and TRBJ2-5, with D possibly TRBD2 on 6 matching bases. The CDR3 sequence is 15 residues long. Germline CDR1 is LGHNA and CDR2 is YNFKEQ. The ends were cut back, 4 bases at V and 2 bases at J, with 14 bases in the middle. The CDR3 DNA reads TGTGCCAGCAGCCCAGTATCGAGCGGGCAAGAGACCCAGTACTTC. It specifies CASSPVSSGQETQYF.

There are a few counts of this clonotype. CDR3 protein: CASRLRDREDTEAFF. The CDR3 nucleotides are TGTGCCAGCAGGTTGCGGGACAGGGAGGACACTGAAGCTTTCTTT. The chain has TRBV7-4 and TRBJ1-1; 9 nucleotides agree with TRBD1. V dropped 6 bases and J dropped 3; count of bases not matched to a gene: 8. Looked up from germline, CDR1 is SGHVT and CDR2 is SQSDAQ. The CDR3 length is 15 residues.